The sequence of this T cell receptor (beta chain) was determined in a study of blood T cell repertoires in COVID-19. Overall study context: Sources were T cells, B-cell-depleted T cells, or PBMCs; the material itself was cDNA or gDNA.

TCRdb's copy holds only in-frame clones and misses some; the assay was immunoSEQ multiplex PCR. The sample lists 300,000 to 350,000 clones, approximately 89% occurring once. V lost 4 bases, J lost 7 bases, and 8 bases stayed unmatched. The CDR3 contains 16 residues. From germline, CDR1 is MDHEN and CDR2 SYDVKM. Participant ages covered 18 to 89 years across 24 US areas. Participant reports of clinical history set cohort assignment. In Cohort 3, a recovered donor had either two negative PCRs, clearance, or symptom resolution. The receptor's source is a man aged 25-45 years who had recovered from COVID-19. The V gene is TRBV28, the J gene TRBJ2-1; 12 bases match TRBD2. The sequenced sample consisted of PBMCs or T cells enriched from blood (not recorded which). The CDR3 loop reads CASSSLASGGANEQFF. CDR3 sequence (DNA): TGTGCCAGCAGTTCCCTGGCTAGCGGGGGGGCAAATGAGCAGTTCTTC.